The present entry profiles one T cell receptor (beta chain) with its context. Antigen unknown. Nucleic acids came from premalignant or tumor cells enriched by macro-dissection. The data were produced by immunoSEQ multiplex PCR, yet TCRdb's version contains in-frame clones alone and is incomplete. The sample lists roughly 8,100 clones, 81% occurring once. The CDR3 is 14 amino acids. V lost 2 bases to trimming and J lost 4 bases, with 11 bases between them. The germline gives CDR1 MNHNS, CDR2 SASEGT. The data belong to a study of immune evolution from preneoplasia to lung adenocarcinoma. Study-level results: From normal lung to invasive adenocarcinoma, top clone frequencies appeared to decrease.

The sequence came from a person between 50 and 60 years old with lung adenocarcinoma. The chain combines TRBV6-1 with TRBJ1-1, with D unresolved. The sample consisted of FFPE invasive lung adenocarcinoma tissue. The CDR3 region is CASSERRAVTEAFF. CDR3 nucleotide sequence: TGTGCCAGCAGTGAAAGGAGGGCTGTCACTGAAGCTTTCTTT.